The entry below gives a single T cell receptor (beta chain) sequence along with its context. What it binds is unknown. PCR involved 60 Vbeta and 13 Jbeta primers. Produced via immunoSEQ multiplex PCR; TCRdb's table is partial and in-frame only. This sample has more than 150,000 clones, with roughly 84% found just once. The junction had 7 bases not matched to a gene; V was cut back by 5 bases and J by 6 bases. The CDR3 has 15 residues. The germline V gene has CDR1 SGHAT and CDR2 FQNNGV. This specimen comes from a study of cytomegalovirus exposure and HLA in healthy donors. In the study overall: Tens of millions of unique TCRs from HLA-typed donors were held in an early release of data.

Findings of the study overall: The study assumed roughly uniform donor sequencing depth for presence/absence analyses.

Each of the donors was a healthy bone marrow donor. Sample: PBMCs. This sequence originates from a woman between 18 and 29 years old in good health and CMV-seronegative. The V and J genes are TRBV11-2 and TRBJ2-3; 11 bases fit TRBD2. CDR3 nucleotide sequence: TGTGCCAGCAGCCCAACTAGCGGGGGTATGGATACGCAGTATTTT. This translates into CASSPTSGGMDTQYF. The variable domain in full, with the rest retrieved from reference TRBV11-2 and TRBJ2-3, is EAGVAQSPRYKIIEKRQSVAFWCNPISGHATLYWYQQILGQGPKLLIQFQNNGVVDDSQLPKDRFSAERLKGVDSTLKIQPAKLEDSAVYLCASSPTSGGMDTQYFGPGTRLTVL.